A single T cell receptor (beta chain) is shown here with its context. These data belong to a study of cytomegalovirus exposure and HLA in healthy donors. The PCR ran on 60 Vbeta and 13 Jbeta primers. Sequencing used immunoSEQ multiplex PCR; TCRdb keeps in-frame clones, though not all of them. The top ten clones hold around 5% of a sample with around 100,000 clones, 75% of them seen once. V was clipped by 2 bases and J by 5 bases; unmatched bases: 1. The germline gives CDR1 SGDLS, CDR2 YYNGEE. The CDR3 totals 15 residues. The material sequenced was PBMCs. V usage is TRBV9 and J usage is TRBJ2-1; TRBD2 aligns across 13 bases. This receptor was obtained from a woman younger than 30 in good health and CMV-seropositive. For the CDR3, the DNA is TGTGCCAGCAGCGTTGGGACTAGCGGGGACAATGAGCAGTTCTTC. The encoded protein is CASSVGTSGDNEQFF.